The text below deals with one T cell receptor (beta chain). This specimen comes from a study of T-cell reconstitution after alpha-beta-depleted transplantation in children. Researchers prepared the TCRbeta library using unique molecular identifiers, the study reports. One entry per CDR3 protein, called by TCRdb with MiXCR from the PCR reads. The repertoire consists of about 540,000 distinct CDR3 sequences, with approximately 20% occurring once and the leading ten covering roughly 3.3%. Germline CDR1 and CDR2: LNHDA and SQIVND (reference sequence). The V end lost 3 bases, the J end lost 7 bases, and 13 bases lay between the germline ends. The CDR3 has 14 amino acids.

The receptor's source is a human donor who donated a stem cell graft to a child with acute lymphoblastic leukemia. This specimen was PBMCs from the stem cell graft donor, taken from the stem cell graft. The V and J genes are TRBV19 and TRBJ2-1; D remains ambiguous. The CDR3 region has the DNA TGTGCCAGTAGTATTTGGATTGGGGAAAATGAGCAGTTCTTC. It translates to CASSIWIGENEQFF. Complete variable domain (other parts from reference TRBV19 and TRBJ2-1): DGGITQSPKYLFRKEGQNVTLSCEQNLNHDAMYWYRQDPGQGLRLIYYSQIVNDFQKGDIAEGYSVSREKKESFPLTVTSAQKNPTAFYLCASSIWIGENEQFFGPGTRLTVL.